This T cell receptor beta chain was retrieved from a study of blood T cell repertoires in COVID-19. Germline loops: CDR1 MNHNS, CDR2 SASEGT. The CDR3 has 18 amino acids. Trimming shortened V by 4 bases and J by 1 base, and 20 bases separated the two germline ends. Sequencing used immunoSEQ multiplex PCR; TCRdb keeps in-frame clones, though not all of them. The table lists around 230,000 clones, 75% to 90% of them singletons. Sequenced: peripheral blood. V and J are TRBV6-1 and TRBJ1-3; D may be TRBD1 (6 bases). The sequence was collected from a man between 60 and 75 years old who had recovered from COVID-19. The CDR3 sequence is CASSVFRGTSPSGNTIYF. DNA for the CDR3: TGTGCCAGCAGTGTCTTTAGGGGGACCTCACCATCTGGAAACACCATATATTTT.